A single TCR beta chain is shown here with its context. Its antigen is undetermined. This sample was taken from a study of T-cell reconstitution after alpha-beta-depleted transplantation in children. Study-wide results and caveats: Diversity and T-cell counts at one year after transplant derived mostly from new T cells. Some patients owed their high day-60 TCRbeta diversity to surviving recipient T cells and thymic progenitors. The origin of alpha-beta T cells about two months after transplant was reportedly several hundred expanded graft clones.

It was with unique molecular identifiers that the TCRbeta library was prepared. TCRdb reprocessed the PCR reads via MiXCR and lists one record per CDR3 protein. The table records 800,000 to 1,000,000 distinct CDR3 sequences, about 29% of them present only once. The CDR3 length is 13 residues. Germline values: CDR1 WSHSY, CDR2 SAAADI. The germline V and J ends were trimmed by 2 bases and 5 bases, with 9 bases remaining between them. The source material was PBMCs, mostly from graft donor cells, sampled 360 days after TCRalphabeta/CD19-depleted stem cell transplant. The receptor was derived from a boy under two years old who had a stem cell transplant for SCID, so the T cells may come from the graft donor. J is TRBJ2-5 and V is TRBV10-2, with D possibly matching TRBD2 (5 bases). CDR3 sequence reads: CASSETSSETQYF. In DNA form, the CDR3 reads TGCGCCAGCAGTGAGACTAGTAGTGAGACCCAGTACTTC.